Presented here are 28 T cell receptor beta chains from one specimen sequenced in a study of CD8 T cells in Susac syndrome. Random-hexamer reverse transcription was applied to about 0.45 to 1 ug RNA. TCRdb used MiXCR to reprocess the immunoSEQ multiplex PCR reads, holding one entry per CDR3 protein. The sample has around 79,000 distinct CDR3 sequences, approximately 94% seen once. The source material was CD8+ T cells from PBMCs. These receptor sequences come from a human donor with multiple sclerosis.

This clonotype was observed a single time. The chain combines TRBV9 with TRBJ1-1, with D unresolved. The V gene's germline CDR1 is SGDLS and CDR2 YYNGEE. CDR3 length: 13 residues. Trimming took off 2 bases at V and 4 bases at J, with 9 bases between the two ends. In nucleotides, the CDR3 is TGTGCCAGCAGCGTCCAATCGGGCACTGAAGCTTTCTTT. This encodes CASSVQSGTEAFF.

The rearrangement joins TRBV20-1 to TRBJ2-7; D is unresolved. Germline CDR1 DFQATT, CDR2 SNEGSKA (reference sequence). V gave up 5 bases and J gave up 1 base, with 9 bases separating them. There are 12 residues in the CDR3. Here the CDR3 reads CSAETRSYEQYF. CDR3 in DNA: TGCAGTGCTGAAACGAGGTCCTACGAGCAGTACTTC.

The chain combines TRBV6-5 with TRBJ2-1, with 8 bases that match TRBD2. From germline, CDR1 is MNHEY and CDR2 SVGAGI. This CDR3 contains 17 residues. Unmatched junction bases numbered 9, after V lost 5 bases and J lost 0 bases. This CDR3 reads CASSNQIAGSSYNEQFF. For the CDR3, the DNA is TGTGCCAGCAGTAACCAAATAGCGGGGAGCTCCTACAATGAGCAGTTCTTC.

The rearrangement joins TRBV7-9 to TRBJ1-2; 12 bases fit TRBD1. CDR3 length: 15 amino acids. Per germline, CDR1 SEHNR and CDR2 FQNEAQ (reference sequence). Trimming at V came to 5 bases and at J to 8 bases, leaving 9 bases not matched to a gene. This CDR3 is CASSHPGQGAGGYTF. In nucleotides, the CDR3 is TGTGCCAGCAGCCATCCGGGACAGGGGGCAGGAGGCTACACCTTC.

The rearrangement uses TRBV5-6 and TRBJ2-1, with a possible D match to TRBD2 (7 bases). The germline V gene encodes CDR1 SGHDT and CDR2 YYEEEE. CDR3 length: 15 residues. Trimming removed 0 bases at V and 8 bases at J, with 15 bases between. The CDR3 DNA sequence: TGTGCCAGCAGCTTGGGGCTAGCGGACAGCGATGAGCAGTTCTTC. It encodes CASSLGLADSDEQFF.

In DNA, the CDR3 is TGTGCCAGTAGTAGTGTTACGAGCAATCAGCCCCAGCATTTT. The encoded protein is CASSSVTSNQPQHF. V usage is TRBV19 and J usage is TRBJ1-5, with no clear D. In germline, CDR1 is LNHDA, CDR2 SQIVND (reference sequence). CDR3 length equals 14 residues. The V gene lost 4 bases and the J gene lost 1 base, with 8 bases spanning the gap. The full variable domain, completed using reference TRBV19 and TRBJ1-5, is DGGITQSPKYLFRKEGQNVTLSCEQNLNHDAMYWYRQDPGQGLRLIYYSQIVNDFQKGDIAEGYSVSREKKESFPLTVTSAQKNPTAFYLCASSSVTSNQPQHFGDGTRLSIL.

The V call is TRBV2, the J call TRBJ1-6; perhaps TRBD1 as D (5 bases). The germline V and J ends were trimmed by 7 bases and 10 bases, with 14 bases remaining between them. The CDR3 has 13 amino acids. From germline, CDR1 is SNHLY and CDR2 FYNNEI. The CDR3 protein is CASITGTSSPLHF. The CDR3 DNA sequence: TGTGCCAGCATAACCGGGACTTCATCACCCCTCCACTTT.

The chain uses TRBV2 and TRBJ2-7; the D is unclear. Trimming pared 1 base from V and 3 bases from J, leaving 4 bases between. This CDR3 region has 12 residues. Germline V gene sequence: CDR1 SNHLY, CDR2 FYNNEI. The CDR3 nucleotides are TGTGCCAGCAGTGAAGAGGGCTACGAGCAGTACTTC. It yields the protein CASSEEGYEQYF.

The genes are TRBV12-3 or TRBV12-4 and TRBJ1-1; D unclear. The V end lost 7 bases, the J end lost 3 bases, and 12 bases lay between the germline ends. CDR3 size: 13 residues. CDR3 sequence (DNA): TGTGCCAGCACCCCCGATGGATACACTGAAGCTTTCTTT. Amino acids: CASTPDGYTEAFF.

The chain links TRBV12-3 or TRBV12-4 to TRBJ1-1; D not certain. The ends were cut back, 10 bases at V and 8 bases at J, with 11 bases in the middle. The CDR3 runs 10 residues. The CDR3 loop is CATGRGEAFF. The CDR3 DNA reads as TGTGCCACAGGCCGGGGAGAAGCTTTCTTT.

The V and J genes are TRBV3-1 and TRBJ2-7; D possibly corresponds to TRBD1 (6 bases). The CDR3 covers 15 residues. Germline assignment: CDR1 LGHDT and CDR2 YNNKEL (reference sequence). Trimming removed 0 bases from V and 3 bases from J, with 12 bases in between. The DNA of the CDR3 is TGTGCCAGCAGCCAAGAGTCAGGGGCCGGCTACGAGCAGTACTTC. This encodes CASSQESGAGYEQYF.

V is TRBV13 and J is TRBJ2-7; 9 bases fit TRBD1. Germline values: CDR1 PRHDT, CDR2 FYEKMQ (reference sequence). This CDR3 comprises 16 residues. J lost 2 bases, V lost 5 bases, and 10 bases had no gene match. The CDR3 bases are TGTGCCAGCAGCCAAAATCCCGGGACAGGGACCTACGAGCAGTACTTC. This gives the protein CASSQNPGTGTYEQYF. Full variable domain (missing parts from reference TRBV13 and TRBJ2-7): AAGVIQSPRHLIKEKRETATLKCYPIPRHDTVYWYQQGPGQDPQFLISFYEKMQSDKGSIPDRFSAQQFSDYHSELNMSSLELGDSALYFCASSQNPGTGTYEQYFGPGTRLTVT.

The V call is TRBV27, the J call TRBJ1-2, with D possibly TRBD1 on 5 matching bases. The CDR3 length is 13 residues. The germline V and J ends were trimmed by 2 bases and 6 bases, with 10 bases remaining between them. Germline values: CDR1 MNHEY, CDR2 SMNVEV (reference sequence). The DNA for the CDR3 is TGTGCCAGCAGTTTAGGGGGGGAGAATGGCTACACCTTC. This codes for CASSLGGENGYTF.

The chain links TRBV19 to TRBJ2-5; unclear D gene. The V end was cut by 5 bases, the J end by 2 bases, with 15 bases between. The CDR3 runs 15 residues. Per the germline V gene, CDR1 is LNHDA and CDR2 is SQIVND (reference sequence). The chain's CDR3 is CASSFPRTLQETQYF. The CDR3 coding sequence is TGTGCCAGTAGTTTTCCTCGGACGTTACAAGAGACCCAGTACTTC.

The chain carries TRBV13 and TRBJ2-5; 10 bases fit TRBD2. CDR3 length: 16 residues. Germline V lookup: CDR1 PRHDT, CDR2 FYEKMQ (reference sequence). V dropped 3 bases and J dropped 4; count of bases not matched to a gene: 8. CDR3 sequence: CASSFGAGGPRETQYF. In DNA, the CDR3 is TGTGCCAGCAGCTTTGGAGCGGGAGGGCCACGAGAGACCCAGTACTTC.

The chain combines TRBV6-1 with TRBJ1-2; no clear D. The CDR3 sequence is 18 residues long. The V gene lost 0 bases and the J gene lost 0 bases, with 17 bases spanning the gap. Germline assignment: CDR1 MNHNS and CDR2 SASEGT. DNA of the CDR3: TGTGCCAGCAGTGAAGCTCGGATGCCGGGAGCTACTAACTATGGCTACACCTTC. Its translation: CASSEARMPGATNYGYTF.

The rearrangement links TRBV7-8 to TRBJ2-7; a weak D match, TRBD2 (5 bases). The length of the CDR3 is 13 residues. CDR1 is SGHVS, CDR2 FQNEAQ, per germline. V lost 8 bases and J lost 1, with 12 bases in between. Here the CDR3 DNA reads TGTGCCAGCCGGGGTATCGCTTCCTACGAGCAGTACTTC. Protein: CASRGIASYEQYF.

V usage is TRBV4-1 and J usage is TRBJ2-7; 7 bases align to TRBD1. Germline CDR1 MGHRA, CDR2 YSYEKL. V dropped 4 bases and J dropped 4; count of bases not matched to a gene: 10. The length of the CDR3 is 15 residues. The CDR3 DNA follows: TGCGCCAGCAGCCCTACCGGACAGGAGAATTACGAGCAGTACTTC. Protein product: CASSPTGQENYEQYF.

V is TRBV5-4 and J is TRBJ2-7, with D possibly matching TRBD2 (5 bases). V lost 4 bases and J lost 0, with 14 bases in between. Looked up from germline, CDR1 is SGHNT and CDR2 is YYREEE (reference sequence). This CDR3 contains 15 residues. The chain's CDR3 is CASSRTGSSSYEQYF. DNA for the CDR3: TGTGCCAGCAGCCGTACGGGGTCAAGCTCCTACGAGCAGTACTTC.

The rearrangement uses TRBV27 and TRBJ2-7, with 10 bases aligning to TRBD1. V lost 6 bases and J lost 6; bases outside the gene matches: 11. This CDR3 is built from 15 residues. Per the germline V gene, CDR1 is MNHEY and CDR2 is SMNVEV (reference sequence). The CDR3 DNA is TGTGCCAGCAGGGAAATAGGGACAGGGGACCCCGAGCAGTACTTC. It encodes CASREIGTGDPEQYF.

J is TRBJ2-3 and V is TRBV7-9; 7 nucleotides match TRBD2. Per germline, CDR1 SEHNR and CDR2 FQNEAQ (reference sequence). V gave up 2 bases and J gave up 4 bases; unmatched junction bases: 9. The CDR3 has 16 amino acids. The CDR3 is CASSLRSSGDSDTQYF. As DNA, the CDR3 is TGTGCCAGCAGCTTAAGATCCAGCGGGGATTCAGATACGCAGTATTTT.

This clonotype turned up a few times. This chain uses TRBV7-2 with TRBJ2-3; 9 bases fit TRBD1. CDR1 is SGHTA, CDR2 FQGNSA, per germline. This CDR3 is built from 15 residues. The V gene end was trimmed by 3 bases and the J gene end by 2 bases; junction bases not matched to a gene: 3. CDR3 amino acids: CASSLGQGSTDTQYF. The DNA for the CDR3 is TGTGCCAGCAGCTTGGGACAGGGTTCCACAGATACGCAGTATTTT.

This chain joins TRBV3-1 and TRBJ2-7, with D tentatively TRBD2 (6 bases). The CDR3 extends over 16 amino acids. V lost 1 base, J lost 2 bases, and 15 bases lay in between. Germline V CDR1 and CDR2: LGHDT, YNNKEL (reference sequence). This chain's CDR3 is CASSQGIPGGAYEQYF. CDR3 bases: TGTGCCAGCAGCCAAGGGATTCCTGGCGGGGCCTACGAGCAGTACTTC.

J is TRBJ1-1 and V is TRBV29-1; D is perhaps TRBD1 (6 bases). The germline CDR1 and CDR2 sequences are SQVTM and ANQGSEA. V was shortened by 6 bases and J by 0 bases, with 11 bases between the two germline ends. The CDR3 extends over 13 amino acids. The CDR3: CSVVGGMNTEAFF. Written as DNA, the CDR3 is TGCAGCGTCGTGGGGGGCATGAACACTGAAGCTTTCTTT.

The chain uses TRBV12-5 and TRBJ2-5; tentatively, D is TRBD1 or TRBD2 (5 bases each). Germline loops: CDR1 LGHNT, CDR2 FRNRAP. Trimming stripped 3 bases from V and 2 bases from J, with 25 bases between. CDR3 length equals 19 residues. The CDR3 loop is CASGFLLYRDPKPQETQYF. The DNA of the CDR3 is TGTGCTAGTGGTTTTCTGCTTTACCGGGACCCCAAGCCTCAAGAGACCCAGTACTTC.

This chain links TRBV27 with TRBJ1-2, with D possibly being TRBD1 (6 bases). Germline V CDR1 and CDR2: MNHEY, SMNVEV (reference sequence). V lost 3 bases and J 7 bases, leaving 12 bases between the germline ends. The CDR3 covers 13 residues. CDR3 sequence: CASSLTGSPGYTF. The CDR3 DNA follows: TGTGCCAGCAGTTTGACAGGTTCTCCTGGCTACACCTTC.

CDR3 sequence (DNA): TGTGCCAGCAGTTTTCGGGACAGGGGGAACCAAGAGACCCAGTACTTC. The encoded protein is CASSFRDRGNQETQYF. The chain joins TRBV28 to TRBJ2-5, with 11 bases matching TRBD1. This CDR3 has 16 residues. CDR1 and CDR2 from the germline V gene are MDHEN and SYDVKM. Trimming removed 3 bases from V and 0 bases from J; junction bases left unmatched: 3.

V is TRBV5-1 and J is TRBJ2-7; D perhaps matches TRBD1 (7 bases). Germline CDR1 and CDR2: SGHRS and YFSETQ. The CDR3 is 15 residues long. The V and J ends lost 1 base and 0 bases respectively, with 11 bases between them. CDR3 amino acids: CASSLRQGGSYEQYF. The CDR3 DNA sequence: TGCGCCAGCAGCTTGAGACAGGGAGGCTCCTACGAGCAGTACTTC.